There are many counts of the clone carrying this T cell receptor (beta chain). Its specificity is unknown. TCRdb fed the 5' RACE reads into MiXCR, producing one record per CDR3 protein. The table has about 100,000 distinct CDR3 sequences, about 6% seen once. The CDR3 extends over 15 amino acids. The germline V and J ends were trimmed by 6 bases and 4 bases, with 16 bases remaining between them. CDR1 MNHEY and CDR2 SMNVEV come from the germline V gene (reference sequence). Healthy Caucasians supplied all donations. These data are taken from a study of identical twins. Study-wide findings and caveats: Out-of-frame TCR alpha sharing in monozygotic twins exceeded recombination model predictions. Donors were not followed over many years; analysis was cross-sectional. Within twin pairs, the out-of-frame alpha sequences they shared showed excess low generation probability.

V gene TRBV27 combines with J gene TRBJ2-1; D might be TRBD2 (6 bases). The receptor comes from a woman aged 45-60 years in good health. The sequenced material came from memory T cells sorted from blood. CDR3 residues: CASSTFAGRYNEQFF. The DNA of the CDR3 is TGTGCCAGCAGCACTTTTGCGGGACGATACAATGAGCAGTTCTTC.